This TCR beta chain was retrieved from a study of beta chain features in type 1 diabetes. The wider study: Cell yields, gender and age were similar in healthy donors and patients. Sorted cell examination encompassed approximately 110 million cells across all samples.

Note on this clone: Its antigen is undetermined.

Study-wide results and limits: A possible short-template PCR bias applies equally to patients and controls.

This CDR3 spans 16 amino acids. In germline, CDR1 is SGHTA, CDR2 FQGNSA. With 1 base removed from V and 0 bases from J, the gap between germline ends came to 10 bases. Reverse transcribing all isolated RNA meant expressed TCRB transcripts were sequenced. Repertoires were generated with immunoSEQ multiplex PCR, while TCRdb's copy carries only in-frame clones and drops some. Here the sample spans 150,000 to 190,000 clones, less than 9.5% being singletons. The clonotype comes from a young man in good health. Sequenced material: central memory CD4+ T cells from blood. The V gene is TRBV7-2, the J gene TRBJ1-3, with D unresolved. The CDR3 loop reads CASSLVFWASGNTIYF. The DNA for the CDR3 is TGTGCCAGCAGCTTAGTTTTTTGGGCCTCTGGAAACACCATATATTTT.